This T cell receptor beta chain derives from a study of long-term antiretroviral therapy in people with HIV (dated by TCRdb to between 2020 and 2023). Looking at the study overall: The earliest samples were collected roughly a decade before the 2015 WHO recommendation for immediate ART, at a time when ART was usually postponed until CD4 counts fell. The cohort contributed fewer than 200 cryopreserved PBMC samples from about 31 adults with confirmed HIV infection, collected serially over a mean of approximately six years (range 1-12). Whether ART initiation and durable HIV suppression were associated with changes in peripheral blood TRB repertoire composition and diversity was tested in a retrospective serial study. Among the roughly 30 participants with HIV, approximately 10 were female. No cross-contamination during QIAcube processing was shown when test extractions of a monoclonal T-cell line were performed alongside fewer than 40 polyclonal samples.

The immunoSEQ hsTCRB v3.0 assay was used at survey level resolution for TRB variable region sequencing. A depth of roughly 35,000-50,000 T-cell genomes per sample was targeted for TRB sequencing. An Illumina MiSeq with a v3 150-cycle kit was used to sequence the pooled TRB libraries. The paper's data handling went like this. Repertoire analysis was performed in R inside a reproducible Nextflow workflow that covered QC, data transformation and analysis. LymphoSeq2, an R package for exploring AIRR-Seq data, was used to implement the custom analyses. A few samples yielding fewer than 5000 total TRB sequences were excluded, leaving over 150 analyzed HIV repertoires. Among the roughly 190 retained HIV repertoires, 55 to 65 were collected before ART initiation and 120 to 140 were collected after ART initiation. Each repertoire was downsampled to 5000 TRB nucleotide sequences, and summary statistics were averaged across 100 downsampling iterations. TRB sequences were retained for analysis only if CDR3 regions of at least seven amino acids were present. Diversity was measured with a Shannon entropy-derived clonality score and the Gini coefficient. In repertoire networks, the top 5000 CDR3 amino acid sequences were linked whenever an edit distance of one separated two sequences. Antigen specificity groups and MHC restriction were predicted for TRB CDR3 amino acid sequences with GLIPH2. Known CMV, EBV, HIV or tissue antigen associations were flagged by matching CDR3 amino acid sequences against VDJdb and McPAS-TCR. Pre-ART, post-ART and control groups were compared with Wilcoxon signed-rank tests and Holm-Bonferroni correction. TCRdb holds this immuneACCESS table with in-frame rearrangements only. Some clones are missing; in checked studies, unresolved V genes explain under half, and the rest has no known cause. From that table come the V and J calls and clone size; the DNA was used to work out D and trimming. Across this sample there are around 34,000 clones, with roughly 80% seen only once. The ten largest clones capture around 5% of the sample.

Overall study outcomes, separate from this receptor: Inferences about post-ART repertoire changes were limited because no data were available on ART adherence, viral resistance or therapy changes. The repertoire was dominated across all time points by expanded TRB clones identified before ART initiation, although this dominance was seen to fluctuate and to decrease in many PLHIV after ART. The samples span the years 2004 to 2017, and the ART regimens used may be less effective than current regimens. A significant increase in TRB diversity was found to be associated with ART initiation, although TRB diversity was observed to remain significantly below that of transplant donor controls even after long-term ART. Because pre-ART samples had limited cell numbers, profiling was done on unsorted PBMC rather than on sorted CD4+ and CD8+ T cells. Compared with controls, HIV repertoires had narrower CDR3 length ranges, and the network structure pointed to an antigen-experienced repertoire that shifted only slightly toward naive after ART. Owing to limited PBMC availability, only the TCR beta chain was sequenced, without alpha chain pairing.

A note on this clone: Its specific antigen is unknown. No much larger clone exists at a distance of one base, and base qualities are not known.

Inclusion was restricted to participants for whom at least one PBMC sample before ART initiation and at least two post-ART samples were available. All participants with HIV were treated in the United States of America. Before DNA extraction, cryopreserved samples containing about 0.95-10 million PBMC were thawed and washed. At the time of the earliest PBMC sample for each participant with HIV, ages ranged from about 20 to 54 years. Each participant contributed PBMC samples from 1-4 timepoints before ART initiation and 2-8 timepoints after ART initiation, with a median of 7 samples. For every participant, serial HIV viral load, CD4+ T-cell count, ART history and demographic data were obtained. Genomic DNA was extracted from unsorted PBMC with a Qiagen kit on a QIAcube, processed in batches of 12 samples. The V end loses 3 bases and the J end loses 5 bases, and a stretch of 15 bases separates them. CDR1 and CDR2 were assigned from the germline V gene (reference sequence) as LNHDA and SQIVND. From cysteine to phenylalanine, the CDR3 is 15 amino acids long. Just the 45-base CDR3 DNA is kept, in frame starting at base 1.

Sequences were derived from unsorted PBMCs, sampled 1.5 years after starting antiretroviral therapy. The TCR comes from a man between 18 and 29 years old with HIV. The chain was built from TRBV19 and TRBJ2-3, with TRBD1 as a weak D call on 7 bases. The CDR3 region: CASSIGGGVGDTQYF. The nucleotides read TGTGCCAGTAGTATCGGAGGGGGCGTGGGAGATACGCAGTATTTT.